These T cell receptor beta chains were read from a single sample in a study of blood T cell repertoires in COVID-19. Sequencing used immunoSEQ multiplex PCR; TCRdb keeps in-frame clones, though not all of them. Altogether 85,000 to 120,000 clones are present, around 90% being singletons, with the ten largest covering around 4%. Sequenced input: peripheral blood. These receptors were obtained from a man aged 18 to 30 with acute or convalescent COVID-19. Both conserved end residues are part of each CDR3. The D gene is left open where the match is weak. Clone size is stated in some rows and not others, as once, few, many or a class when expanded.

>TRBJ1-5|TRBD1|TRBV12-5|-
CASAGTGNNQPQHF
TGTGCTAGTGCCGGGACAGGGAATAATCAGCCCCAGCATTTT
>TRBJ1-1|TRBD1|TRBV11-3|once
CASSRQGFTEAFF
TGTGCCAGCAGCCGACAGGGGTTCACTGAAGCTTTCTTT
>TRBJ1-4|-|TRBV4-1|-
CASSHLPRGTNEKLFF
TGCGCCAGCAGCCATTTACCCCGGGGGACGAACGAAAAACTGTTTTTT
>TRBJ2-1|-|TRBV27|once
CASSSWTGFPLNEQFF
TGTGCCAGCAGTTCCTGGACTGGATTTCCCTTGAATGAGCAGTTCTTC
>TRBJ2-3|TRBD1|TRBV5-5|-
CASSFTGTGAITDTQYF
TGTGCCAGCAGCTTCACCGGGACAGGGGCTATCACAGATACGCAGTATTTT
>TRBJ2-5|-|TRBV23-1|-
CASSHPPVGNSGLCEETQYF
TGCGCCAGCAGTCACCCCCCCGTGGGCAACAGCGGACTCTGCGAGGAGACCCAGTACTTC
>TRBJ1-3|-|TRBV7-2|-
CASSLGLSGNTIYF
TGTGCCAGCAGCTTAGGACTCTCTGGAAACACCATATATTTT
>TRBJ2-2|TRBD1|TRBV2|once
CASRTGVNTGELFF
TGTGCCAGCAGGACAGGGGTGAACACCGGGGAGCTGTTTTTT
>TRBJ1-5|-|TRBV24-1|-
CATSAQGQSNQPQHF
TGTGCCACCAGTGCCCAGGGGCAGAGCAATCAGCCCCAGCATTTT
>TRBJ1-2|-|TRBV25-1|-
CASSESGDYGYTF
TGTGCCAGCAGTGAAAGCGGGGACTATGGCTACACCTTC
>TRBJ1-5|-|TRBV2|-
CASSAGDRNQPQHF
TGTGCCAGCAGTGCGGGGGATCGCAATCAGCCCCAGCATTTT
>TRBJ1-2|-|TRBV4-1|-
CASSQVLDRGYTF
TGCGCCAGCAGCCAAGTTTTGGACAGAGGCTACACCTTC
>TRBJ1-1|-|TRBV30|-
CAWSLQLGGEAFF
TGTGCCTGGAGTCTCCAGTTGGGGGGGGAAGCTTTCTTT
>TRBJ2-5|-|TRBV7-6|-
CASSSQGETQYF
TGTGCCAGCAGCTCCCAGGGGGAGACCCAGTACTTC
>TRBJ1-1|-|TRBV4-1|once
CASSQGRSAFF
TGCGCCAGCAGCCAAGGGAGGTCGGCTTTCTTT
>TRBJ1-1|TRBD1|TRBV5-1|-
CASSPTGVTEAFF
TGCGCCAGCAGCCCGACAGGGGTTACTGAAGCTTTCTTT
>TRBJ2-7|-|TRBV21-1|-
CASSPTTGPLHYEQYF
TGTGCCAGCAGCCCGACGACAGGACCGCTACACTACGAGCAGTACTTC
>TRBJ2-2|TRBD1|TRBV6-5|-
CASSGTGGNGELFF
TGTGCCAGCAGCGGGACAGGGGGGAACGGGGAGCTGTTTTTT
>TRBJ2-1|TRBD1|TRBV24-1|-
CATSDPQGELGWYEQFF
TGTGCCACCAGTGACCCCCAGGGGGAGCTAGGTTGGTATGAGCAGTTCTTC
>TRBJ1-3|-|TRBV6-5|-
CASSFLDRDSGNTIYF
TGTGCCAGCAGTTTCCTCGACAGAGACTCTGGAAACACCATATATTTT
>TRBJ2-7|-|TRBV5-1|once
CASSSLGDSYYEQYF
TGCGCCAGCAGCAGCCTGGGGGACTCCTACTACGAGCAGTACTTC
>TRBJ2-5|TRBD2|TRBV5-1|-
CASSGGSGKETQYF
TGCGCCAGCAGCGGGGGTAGCGGGAAAGAGACCCAGTACTTC
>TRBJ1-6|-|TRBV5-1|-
CASSLAEAGNSPLHF
TGCGCCAGCAGCTTGGCCGAGGCCGGGAATTCACCCCTCCACTTT
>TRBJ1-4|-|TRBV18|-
CASSPDRNEKLFF
TGTGCCAGCTCCCCCGACAGGAATGAAAAACTGTTTTTT
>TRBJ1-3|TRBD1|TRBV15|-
CATSKSGTGIYGTGNTIYF
TGTGCCACCAGCAAATCCGGGACAGGGATTTACGGAACTGGAAACACCATATATTTT
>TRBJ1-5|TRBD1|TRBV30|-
CAFKQGPSNQPQHF
TGTGCCTTCAAACAGGGGCCGAGCAATCAGCCCCAGCATTTT
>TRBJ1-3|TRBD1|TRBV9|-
CASSVAPTGQGNTIYF
TGTGCCAGCAGCGTAGCTCCGACAGGGCAAGGGAACACCATATATTTT
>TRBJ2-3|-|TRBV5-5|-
CASSLDGDTQYF
TGTGCCAGCAGCTTGGACGGAGATACGCAGTATTTT
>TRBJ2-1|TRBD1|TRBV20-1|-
CSASPGQLQNEQFF
TGCAGTGCTAGTCCGGGACAGCTCCAGAATGAGCAGTTCTTC
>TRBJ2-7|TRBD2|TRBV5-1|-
CASSLWLAGGLDREQYF
TGCGCCAGCAGCTTGTGGCTAGCGGGAGGCCTCGATCGCGAGCAGTACTTC
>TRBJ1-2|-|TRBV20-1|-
CSARDGKRLYGYTF
TGCAGTGCTCGTGATGGAAAAAGACTCTATGGCTACACCTTC
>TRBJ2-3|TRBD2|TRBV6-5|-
CASRSAGGATDTQYF
TGTGCCAGCAGATCAGCGGGAGGGGCCACAGATACGCAGTATTTT
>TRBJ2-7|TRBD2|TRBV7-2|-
CASSLVPLGGSKNEQYF
TGTGCCAGCAGCTTAGTACCCTTAGGCGGGAGTAAAAACGAGCAGTACTTC
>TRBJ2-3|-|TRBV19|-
CASSTGRDSIALDTQYF
TGTGCCAGTAGTACCGGCCGGGACTCCATAGCATTGGATACGCAGTATTTT
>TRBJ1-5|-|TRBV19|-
CASSFPPGSNQPQHF
TGTGCCAGTAGTTTCCCCCCAGGGAGCAATCAGCCCCAGCATTTT
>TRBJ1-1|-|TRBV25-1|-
CASSDATGVNTEAFF
TGTGCCAGCAGTGACGCTACAGGAGTGAACACTGAAGCTTTCTTT
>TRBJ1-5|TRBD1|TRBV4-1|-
CASSQGGTGGHQPQHF
TGCGCCAGCAGCCAGGGGGGGACAGGGGGCCATCAGCCCCAGCATTTT
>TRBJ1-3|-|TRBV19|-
CASSDDRSSGNTIYF
TGTGCCAGTAGTGACGACAGGTCCTCTGGAAACACCATATATTTT
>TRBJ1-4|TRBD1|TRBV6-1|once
CASSGDRGQFATNEKLFF
TGTGCCAGCAGTGGGGACAGGGGGCAGTTTGCCACTAATGAAAAACTGTTTTTT
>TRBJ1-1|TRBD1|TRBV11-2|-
CASSNPRGPGTEAFF
TGTGCCAGCAGCAACCCCAGGGGGCCGGGGACTGAAGCTTTCTTT
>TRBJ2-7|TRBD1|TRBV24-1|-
CATSNTGTGDSYEQYF
TGTGCCACCAGTAACACCGGGACAGGGGACTCCTACGAGCAGTACTTC
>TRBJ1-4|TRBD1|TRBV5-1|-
CASSPRTGSTTNEKLFF
TGCGCCAGCAGCCCGCGGACAGGATCCACAACTAATGAAAAACTGTTTTTT
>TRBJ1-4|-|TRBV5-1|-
CASSFGGDEKLFF
TGCGCCAGCAGCTTCGGGGGTGACGAAAAACTGTTTTTT
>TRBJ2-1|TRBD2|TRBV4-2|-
CASSQRQSGSDEQFF
TGTGCCAGCAGCCAGCGGCAAAGCGGGAGTGATGAGCAGTTCTTC
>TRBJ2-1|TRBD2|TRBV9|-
CASSVIAGGSDEQFF
TGTGCCAGCAGCGTTATAGCGGGGGGTAGCGATGAGCAGTTCTTC
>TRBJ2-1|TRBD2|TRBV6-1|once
CASSVYPSGSFNEQFF
TGTGCCAGCAGTGTTTATCCTAGCGGGAGTTTCAATGAGCAGTTCTTC
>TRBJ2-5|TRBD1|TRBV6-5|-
CASSYSGTGVETQYF
TGTGCCAGCAGTTACTCCGGGACAGGGGTAGAGACCCAGTACTTC
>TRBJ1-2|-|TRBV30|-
CVTPTQGVNYGYTF
TGTGTAACGCCCACACAGGGAGTTAACTATGGCTACACCTTC
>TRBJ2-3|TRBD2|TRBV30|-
CAGGWVRASGGYRAVDTQYF
TGTGCCGGAGGGTGGGTCCGGGCTAGCGGGGGGTACAGGGCCGTAGATACGCAGTATTTT
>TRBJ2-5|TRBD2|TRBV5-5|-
CASSGTSGGALETQYF
TGTGCCAGCTCGGGGACTAGCGGGGGGGCCTTGGAGACCCAGTACTTC
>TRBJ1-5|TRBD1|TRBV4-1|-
CASSQVGQGRSPQHF
TGCGCCAGCAGCCAAGTGGGACAGGGGCGTTCGCCCCAGCATTTT
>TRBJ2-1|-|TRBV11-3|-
CASSPTSQNNEQFF
TGTGCCAGCAGCCCCACATCCCAAAACAATGAGCAGTTCTTC
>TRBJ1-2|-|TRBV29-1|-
CSGWGGRDYGYTF
TGCAGCGGATGGGGGGGGCGCGACTATGGCTACACCTTC
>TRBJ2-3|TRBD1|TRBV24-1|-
CATSDPGQGFTDTQYF
TGTGCCACCAGTGATCCTGGACAGGGGTTCACAGATACGCAGTATTTT
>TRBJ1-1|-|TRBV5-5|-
CASSLAGDDTEAFF
TGTGCCAGCAGCTTGGCGGGGGACGACACTGAAGCTTTCTTT
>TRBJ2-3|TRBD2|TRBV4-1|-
CASSQDPGGASRDTQYF
TGCGCCAGCAGCCAAGATCCCGGGGGGGCCTCGAGAGATACGCAGTATTTT
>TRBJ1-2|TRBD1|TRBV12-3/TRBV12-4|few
CASRQGASGGYTF
TGTGCCAGCAGGCAGGGGGCTTCGGGGGGCTACACCTTC
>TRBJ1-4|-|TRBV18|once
CASSPGQNEKLFF
TGTGCCAGCTCACCAGGACAGAATGAAAAACTGTTTTTT